This TCR beta chain was sequenced during a study of blood T cell repertoires in COVID-19. Study-level information: Donors in the United States, Italy and Spain gave samples during acute or convalescent COVID-19. Sources were T cells, B-cell-depleted T cells, or PBMCs; the material itself was cDNA or gDNA.

Method: immunoSEQ multiplex PCR; TCRdb's copy keeps in-frame clones and lacks some. The sample yields approximately 280,000 clones, approximately 91% seen once. This CDR3 has 15 amino acids. The ends lost 3 bases at V and 5 bases at J; junction bases unmatched: 4. CDR1 and CDR2 from the germline V gene are MNHEY and SVGAGI. This receptor was identified in a man aged 45 to 65 with acute or convalescent COVID-19. Sequencing was performed on peripheral blood. J is TRBJ2-2 and V is TRBV6-5; 9 nucleotides match TRBD1. The CDR3 DNA follows: TGTGCCAGCAGTTATGGGACAGGGCGTACCGGGGAGCTGTTTTTT. Its translation is CASSYGTGRTGELFF.